The next 28 T cell receptor beta chains were all read from a single sample in a study of blood T cell repertoires in COVID-19. Libraries were prepared by immunoSEQ multiplex PCR; TCRdb keeps only in-frame clonotypes and omits some of them. The data show 62,000 or so clones, with roughly 82% seen just once and approximately 5.1% held by the top ten. Sample: peripheral blood. The receptors originated from a human donor in a cohort sampled during active COVID-19.

The rearrangement links TRBV4-1 to TRBJ2-7; maybe TRBD2 (5 bases). This CDR3 comprises 11 residues. The V gene lost 9 bases and the J gene lost 7 bases, with 13 bases spanning the gap. CDR1 is MGHRA and CDR2 is YSYEKL in the germline V gene. CDR3 nucleotides: TGCGCCAGAACTAGGGCCCGGGAGCAGTACTTC. Protein product: CARTRAREQYF.

The gene calls are TRBV6-6 and TRBJ2-7; possible D gene TRBD2, 6 bases. V was shortened by 0 bases and J by 6 bases, with 6 bases between the two germline ends. The germline CDR1 and CDR2 sequences are MNHNY and SVGAGI (reference sequence). The length of the CDR3 is 12 residues. The CDR3 loop is CASSYSRGEQYF. Here the CDR3 DNA reads TGTGCCAGCAGTTACTCGCGGGGCGAGCAGTACTTC.

This clone was observed a few times. The CDR3 loop is CASSKGGGTTQETQYF. The CDR3 nucleotides are TGTGCCAGCAGCAAAGGGGGCGGGACTACTCAAGAGACCCAGTACTTC. This chain links TRBV21-1 with TRBJ2-5; the table's D call, TRBD2, has no DNA check behind it. TRBV21-1 has pseudogene status. The CDR3 consists of 16 residues.

The chain combines TRBV12-3 or TRBV12-4 with TRBJ2-5; 10 positions agree with TRBD1. The CDR3 has 13 amino acids. Unmatched junction bases numbered 1, after V lost 6 bases and J lost 3 bases. The CDR3 reads CASRGTGEETQYF. The CDR3 region has the DNA TGTGCCAGCAGGGGGACAGGGGAAGAGACCCAGTACTTC.

The J gene is TRBJ1-6, the V gene TRBV25-1, with TRBD1 matching 7 bases. Germline V gene lookup returns CDR1 MGHDK and CDR2 SYGVNS. This CDR3 has 14 residues. The ends lost 2 bases at V and 7 bases at J; junction bases unmatched: 2. The CDR3 is CASSERRGNSPLHF. DNA of the CDR3: TGTGCCAGCAGTGAACGCAGGGGGAATTCACCCCTCCACTTT.

J is TRBJ1-1 and V is TRBV6-2 or TRBV6-3; tentative D call: TRBD1 (5 bases). V shed 2 bases and J shed 0 bases, with 16 bases lying between them. CDR3 length equals 17 residues. Germline lookup yields CDR1 MNHEY and CDR2 SVGEGT. The CDR3 is CASSYGGVGAMNTEAFF. CDR3 coding DNA: TGTGCCAGCAGTTACGGGGGGGTCGGGGCCATGAACACTGAAGCTTTCTTT.

V is TRBV19 and J is TRBJ2-7; 8 nucleotides align to TRBD1. V shed 4 bases, J shed 4 bases, and the junction held 9 bases outside the gene matches. The CDR3 runs 15 residues. The germline V gene has CDR1 LNHDA and CDR2 SQIVND (reference sequence). The DNA for the CDR3 is TGTGCCAGTAGTACCAGGACAGGGTCAAGGTACGAGCAGTACTTC. Its translation: CASSTRTGSRYEQYF. Looking up the rest from reference TRBV19 and TRBJ2-7 gives the full variable domain: DGGITQSPKYLFRKEGQNVTLSCEQNLNHDAMYWYRQDPGQGLRLIYYSQIVNDFQKGDIAEGYSVSREKKESFPLTVTSAQKNPTAFYLCASSTRTGSRYEQYFGPGTRLTVT.

This clone appeared many times. This chain links TRBV15 with TRBJ1-1, with D unclear. The ends were cut back, 4 bases at V and 5 bases at J, with 14 bases in the middle. Germline V lookup: CDR1 LNHNV, CDR2 YYDKDF (reference sequence). The CDR3 spans 14 residues. CDR3: CATSTQVSGTEAFF. CDR3 nucleotide sequence: TGTGCCACCAGCACCCAGGTTAGCGGGACTGAAGCTTTCTTT.

This rearrangement joins TRBV29-1 to TRBJ1-2; a weak D match, TRBD1 (5 bases). This CDR3 spans 11 amino acids. The V gene lost 4 bases and the J gene lost 8 bases, with 11 bases spanning the gap. The germline V gene has CDR1 SQVTM and CDR2 ANQGSEA. CDR3 protein: CSVGGVGGYTF. The CDR3 DNA follows: TGCAGCGTTGGGGGGGTAGGCGGCTACACCTTC.

This rearrangement joins TRBV19 to TRBJ1-5, with D possibly TRBD1 on 5 matching bases. The CDR3 runs to 14 residues. From germline, CDR1 is LNHDA and CDR2 SQIVND (reference sequence). V was cut by 4 bases and J by 5 bases, with 12 bases left in between. The CDR3 region is CASSSRQLDQPQHF. CDR3 DNA: TGTGCCAGTAGTAGCCGACAGTTAGATCAGCCCCAGCATTTT.

The V call is TRBV2, the J call TRBJ2-5; weak D call: TRBD2 (6 bases). Germline V gives CDR1 SNHLY, CDR2 FYNNEI. CDR3 length: 18 residues. V was cut by 6 bases and J by 2 bases, with 25 bases left in between. This CDR3 is CASRSGGKTGRKQETQYF. CDR3 coding DNA: TGTGCCAGCAGGAGTGGGGGGAAAACGGGACGAAAACAAGAGACCCAGTACTTC.

V gene TRBV7-2 combines with J gene TRBJ2-7, with TRBD1 matching over 7 bases. Germline lookup yields CDR1 SGHTA and CDR2 FQGNSA. The ends lost 5 bases at V and 3 bases at J; junction bases unmatched: 4. There are 13 residues in the CDR3. The CDR3 region has the DNA TGTGCCAGCAGCACCCGGGACAGCTACGAGCAGTACTTC. Protein product: CASSTRDSYEQYF.

This clone appeared a single time. In DNA, the CDR3 is TGCGCCAGCAGCTCCGGGACATTACAAGAGACCCAGTACTTC. Translated, it gives CASSSGTLQETQYF. The V and J genes are TRBV5-1 and TRBJ2-5; D may be TRBD1 (6 bases). This CDR3 is built from 14 residues. V shed 3 bases and J shed 2 bases, with 11 bases lying between them. Germline-derived CDR1 and CDR2 are SGHRS and YFSETQ. Based on the CDR3 plus reference TRBV5-1 and TRBJ2-5, the full variable domain is KAGVTQTPRYLIKTRGQQVTLSCSPISGHRSVSWYQQTPGQGLQFLFEYFSETQRNKGNFPGRFSGRQFSNSRSEMNVSTLELGDSALYLCASSSGTLQETQYFGPGTRLLVL.

The rearrangement joins TRBV11-2 to TRBJ2-3, with D perhaps TRBD1 (5 bases). This CDR3 is built from 15 residues. Germline CDR1 SGHAT, CDR2 FQNNGV. V lost 5 bases to trimming and J lost 0 bases, with 12 bases between them. The CDR3 nucleotides are TGTGCCAGCAGCCCCCTGACAGTGAGCACAGATACGCAGTATTTT. It translates to CASSPLTVSTDTQYF.

The genes are TRBV4-3 and TRBJ2-5; 7 bases align to TRBD2. The CDR3 has 13 amino acids. Germline CDR1 reads LGHNA; CDR2 reads YSLEER. The V gene end was trimmed by 1 base and the J gene end by 5 bases; junction bases not matched to a gene: 1. This chain's CDR3 is CASSQAGGETQYF. The CDR3, as DNA: TGCGCCAGCAGCCAAGCCGGGGGGGAGACCCAGTACTTC.

The chain joins TRBV5-4 to TRBJ2-3; 15 bases fit TRBD2. Germline V lookup: CDR1 SGHNT, CDR2 YYREEE (reference sequence). J was trimmed by 7 bases and V by 0 bases; bases with no gene match: 6. The CDR3 sequence is 17 residues long. The CDR3 sequence is CASSLGTSGGARNTQYF. The CDR3, as DNA: TGTGCCAGCAGCTTGGGGACTAGCGGGGGGGCACGGAATACGCAGTATTTT.

V usage is TRBV24-1 and J usage is TRBJ2-7, with 10 bases identical to TRBD1. The CDR3 loop spans 15 amino acids. Trimming at V came to 3 bases and at J to 4 bases, leaving 5 bases not matched to a gene. CDR1 and CDR2 from the germline V gene are KGHDR and SFDVKD. The CDR3 nucleotides read TGTGCCACCAGTGATGGGGGACAGGGGTCATACGAGCAGTACTTC. Translated: CATSDGGQGSYEQYF.

The CDR3 loop is CASSLGTGNYGYTF. The CDR3 bases are TGTGCCAGCAGTTTAGGGACAGGGAACTATGGCTACACCTTC. The genes are TRBV28 and TRBJ1-2; TRBD1 matches at 9 bases. The CDR3 spans 14 residues. V lost 2 bases, J lost 2 bases, and 0 bases stayed unmatched. In germline, CDR1 is MDHEN, CDR2 SYDVKM.

The chain carries TRBV30 and TRBJ1-1; 9 bases map to TRBD1. J lost 6 bases, V lost 5 bases, and 16 bases had no gene match. The CDR3 totals 16 residues. CDR1 is GTSNPN, CDR2 SVGIG, per germline (reference sequence). The CDR3 DNA reads as TGTGCCTGGGCTTACGGGACAGGGTATGTTTTTGCTGAAGCTTTCTTT. It translates to CAWAYGTGYVFAEAFF.

This clone has more than one count but fewer than ten. This chain uses TRBV6-5 with TRBJ1-1; 10 nucleotides match TRBD1. CDR1 is MNHEY and CDR2 is SVGAGI in the germline V gene. The CDR3 covers 15 residues. V was clipped by 4 bases and J by 7 bases; unmatched bases: 9. CDR3: CASSSTGGATIEAFF. The CDR3 DNA is TGTGCCAGCAGTTCGACAGGGGGCGCGACTATTGAAGCTTTCTTT.

V usage is TRBV6-2 or TRBV6-3 and J usage is TRBJ2-3; 8 positions match TRBD2. J lost 4 bases, V lost 0 bases, and 3 bases had no gene match. CDR1 is MNHEY and CDR2 is SVGEGT in the germline V gene. The CDR3 contains 15 residues. The CDR3 DNA is TGTGCCAGCAGTTACTCGTGGACTAGCCCAGATACGCAGTATTTT. Encoded protein: CASSYSWTSPDTQYF.

CDR3 nucleotides: TGCGCCAGCAGCTTAAGGACTACCGGGACAGGCGGCAATGAGCAGTTCTTC. Amino acid sequence: CASSLRTTGTGGNEQFF. The V call is TRBV5-1, the J call TRBJ2-1, with TRBD1 matching over 8 bases. CDR3 length: 17 residues. With 2 bases clipped from V and 6 bases from J, the junction kept 13 bases outside the gene matches. Looked up from germline, CDR1 is SGHRS and CDR2 is YFSETQ.

There are a few counts of this clone. This chain connects TRBV7-9 to TRBJ2-1; 12 bases line up with TRBD2. This CDR3 is 19 amino acids long. Germline V gives CDR1 SEHNR, CDR2 FQNEAQ (reference sequence). V trimming: 6 bases; J trimming: 9 bases; junction bases outside the gene matches: 21. The DNA of the CDR3 is TGTGCCAGCAGTTCCCTGGGAACTACTACTAGCGGGGGGTTCGGTGAGCAGTTCTTC. Its protein product is CASSSLGTTTSGGFGEQFF.

V gene TRBV27 combines with J gene TRBJ2-2, with a possible D match to TRBD1 (5 bases). This CDR3 comprises 15 residues. Germline V gene lookup returns CDR1 MNHEY and CDR2 SMNVEV (reference sequence). Deletions cut 2 bases from V and 5 bases from J, with 12 bases between. CDR3 residues: CASSLGAGRTGELFF. DNA for the CDR3: TGTGCCAGCAGTTTAGGGGCAGGGCGAACCGGGGAGCTGTTTTTT.

The gene calls are TRBV19 and TRBJ1-1; possibly TRBD1 for D (6 bases). The CDR3 has 15 residues. Germline assignment: CDR1 LNHDA and CDR2 SQIVND (reference sequence). With 4 bases removed from V and 6 bases from J, the gap between germline ends came to 18 bases. The CDR3 sequence is CASSTTTGRPAEAFF. The CDR3 DNA reads TGTGCCAGTAGTACGACGACAGGTCGCCCGGCTGAAGCTTTCTTT.

CDR3 protein: CASRPGGSRDYYNEQFF. In DNA, the CDR3 is TGTGCCAGCAGGCCCGGGGGTAGTCGGGACTACTACAATGAGCAGTTCTTC. The J gene is TRBJ2-1, the V gene TRBV2, with 7 bases lining up with TRBD2. The CDR3 extends over 17 amino acids. V was pared by 6 bases and J by 3 bases, with 14 bases of the junction left unmatched. Germline-derived CDR1 and CDR2 are SNHLY and FYNNEI.

The chain employs TRBV5-1 and TRBJ1-2; D may be TRBD1 (6 bases). Per germline, CDR1 SGHRS and CDR2 YFSETQ. The V and J ends lost 4 bases and 4 bases respectively, with 17 bases between them. The CDR3 has 15 residues. This CDR3 is CASSQETGTPYGYTF. The DNA for the CDR3 is TGCGCCAGCAGCCAAGAAACAGGGACCCCCTATGGCTACACCTTC.

In this sample, this clone turned up once. The chain is built from TRBV11-2 and TRBJ2-7; D may be TRBD1 (5 bases). The germline gives CDR1 SGHAT, CDR2 FQNNGV. Trimming pared 5 bases from V and 4 bases from J, leaving 9 bases between. The CDR3 sequence is 12 residues long. The CDR3 sequence: CASSLNRYEQYF. In DNA form, the CDR3 reads TGTGCCAGCAGCCTGAACAGGTACGAGCAGTACTTC. The full variable domain, completed using reference TRBV11-2 and TRBJ2-7, is EAGVAQSPRYKIIEKRQSVAFWCNPISGHATLYWYQQILGQGPKLLIQFQNNGVVDDSQLPKDRFSAERLKGVDSTLKIQPAKLEDSAVYLCASSLNRYEQYFGPGTRLTVT.